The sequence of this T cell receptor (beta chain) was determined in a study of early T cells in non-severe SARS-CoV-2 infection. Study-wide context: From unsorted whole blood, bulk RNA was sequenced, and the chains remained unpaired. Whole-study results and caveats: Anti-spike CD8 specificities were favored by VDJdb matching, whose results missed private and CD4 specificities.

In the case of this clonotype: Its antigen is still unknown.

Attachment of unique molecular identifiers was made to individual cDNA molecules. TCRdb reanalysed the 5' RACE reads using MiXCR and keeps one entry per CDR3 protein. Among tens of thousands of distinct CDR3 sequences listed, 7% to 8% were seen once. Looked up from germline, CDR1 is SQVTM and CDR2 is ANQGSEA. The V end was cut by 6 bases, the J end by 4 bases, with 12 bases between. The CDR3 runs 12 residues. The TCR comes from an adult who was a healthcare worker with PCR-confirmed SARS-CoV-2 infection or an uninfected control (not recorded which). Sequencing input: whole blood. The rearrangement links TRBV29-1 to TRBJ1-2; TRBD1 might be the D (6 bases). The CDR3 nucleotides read TGCAGCGTGGGGGCAGGGAGCTATGGCTACACCTTC. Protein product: CSVGAGSYGYTF. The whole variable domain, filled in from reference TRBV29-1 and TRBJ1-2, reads SAVISQKPSRDICQRGTSLTIQCQVDSQVTMMFWYRQQPGQSLTLIATANQGSEATYESGFVIDKFPISRPNLTFSTLTVSNMSPEDSSIYLCSVGAGSYGYTFGSGTRLTVV.